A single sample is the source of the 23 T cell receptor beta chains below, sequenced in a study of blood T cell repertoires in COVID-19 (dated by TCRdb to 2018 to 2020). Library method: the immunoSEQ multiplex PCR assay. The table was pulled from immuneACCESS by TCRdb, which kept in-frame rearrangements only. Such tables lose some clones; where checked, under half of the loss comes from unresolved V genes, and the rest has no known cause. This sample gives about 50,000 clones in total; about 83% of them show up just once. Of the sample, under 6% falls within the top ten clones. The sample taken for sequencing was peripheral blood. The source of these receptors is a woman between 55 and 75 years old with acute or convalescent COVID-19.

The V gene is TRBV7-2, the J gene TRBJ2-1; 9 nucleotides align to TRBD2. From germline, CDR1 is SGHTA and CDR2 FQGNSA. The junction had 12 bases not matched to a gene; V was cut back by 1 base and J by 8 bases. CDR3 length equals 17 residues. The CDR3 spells CASSLGGPSGTHHEQFF. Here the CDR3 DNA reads TGTGCCAGCAGCTTAGGGGGACCTAGCGGGACACATCATGAGCAGTTCTTC.

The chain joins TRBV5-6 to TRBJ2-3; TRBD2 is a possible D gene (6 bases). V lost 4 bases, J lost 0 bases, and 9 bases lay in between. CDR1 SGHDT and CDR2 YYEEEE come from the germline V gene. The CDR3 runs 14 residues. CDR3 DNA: TGTGCCAGCAGCCTCGGGACTAGCACAGATACGCAGTATTTT. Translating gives CASSLGTSTDTQYF.

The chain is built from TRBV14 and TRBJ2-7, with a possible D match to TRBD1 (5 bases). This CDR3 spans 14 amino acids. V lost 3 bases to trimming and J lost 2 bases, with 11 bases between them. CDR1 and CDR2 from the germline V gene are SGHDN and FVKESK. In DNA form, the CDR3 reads TGTGCCAGCAGCCACCAGGGAATCCCCTACGAGCAGTACTTC. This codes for CASSHQGIPYEQYF.

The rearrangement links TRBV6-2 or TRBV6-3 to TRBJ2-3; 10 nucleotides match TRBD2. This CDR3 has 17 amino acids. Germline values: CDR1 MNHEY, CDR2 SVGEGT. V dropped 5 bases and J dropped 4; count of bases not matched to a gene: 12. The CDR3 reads CASSPRLAGDGSDTQYF. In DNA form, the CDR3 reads TGTGCCAGCAGTCCCCGGCTAGCGGGAGACGGGTCAGATACGCAGTATTTT.

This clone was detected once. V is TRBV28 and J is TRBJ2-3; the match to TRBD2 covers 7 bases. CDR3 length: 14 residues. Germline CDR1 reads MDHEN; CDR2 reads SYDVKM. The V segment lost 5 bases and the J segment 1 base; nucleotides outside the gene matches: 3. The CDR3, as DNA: TGTGCCAGCAGTCGAGCGGGGCGCACAGATACGCAGTATTTT. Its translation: CASSRAGRTDTQYF.

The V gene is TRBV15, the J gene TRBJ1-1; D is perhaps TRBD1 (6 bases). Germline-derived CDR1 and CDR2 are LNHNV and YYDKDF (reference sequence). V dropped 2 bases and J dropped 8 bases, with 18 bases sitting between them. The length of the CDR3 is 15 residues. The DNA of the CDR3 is TGTGCCACCAGCAGACAGACAGGACGAAACAGGGAAGCTTTCTTT. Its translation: CATSRQTGRNREAFF.

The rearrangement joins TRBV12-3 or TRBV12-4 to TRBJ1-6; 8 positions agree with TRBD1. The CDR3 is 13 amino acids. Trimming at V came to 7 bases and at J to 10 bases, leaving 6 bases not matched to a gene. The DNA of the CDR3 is TGTGCCAGCACTGACAGGGGTGGCTCACCCCTCCACTTT. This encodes CASTDRGGSPLHF.

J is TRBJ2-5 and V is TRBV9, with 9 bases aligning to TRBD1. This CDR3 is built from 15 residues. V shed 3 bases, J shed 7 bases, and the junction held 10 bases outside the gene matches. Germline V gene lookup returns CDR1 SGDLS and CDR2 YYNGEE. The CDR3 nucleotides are TGTGCCAGCAGCGCCGGGACAGGGATAGATAGGACCCAGTACTTC. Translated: CASSAGTGIDRTQYF.

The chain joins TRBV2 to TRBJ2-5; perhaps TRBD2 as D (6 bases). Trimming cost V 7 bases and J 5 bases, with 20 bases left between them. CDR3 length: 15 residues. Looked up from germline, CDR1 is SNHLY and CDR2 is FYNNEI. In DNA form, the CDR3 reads TGTGCCAGCACCTTACCGGGACTCCGGGCGGAGACCCAGTACTTC. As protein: CASTLPGLRAETQYF.

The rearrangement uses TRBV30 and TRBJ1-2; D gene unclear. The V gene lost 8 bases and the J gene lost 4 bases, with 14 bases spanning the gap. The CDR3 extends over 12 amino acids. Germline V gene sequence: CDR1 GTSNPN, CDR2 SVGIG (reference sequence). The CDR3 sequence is CAGTGEGYGYTF. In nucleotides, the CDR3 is TGTGCCGGAACCGGGGAAGGCTATGGCTACACCTTC. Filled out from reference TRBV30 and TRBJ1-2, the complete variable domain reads SQTIHQWPATLVQPVGSPLSLECTVEGTSNPNLYWYRQAAGRGLQLLFYSVGIGQISSEVPQNLSASRPQDRQFILSSKKLLLSDSGFYLCAGTGEGYGYTFGSGTRLTVV.

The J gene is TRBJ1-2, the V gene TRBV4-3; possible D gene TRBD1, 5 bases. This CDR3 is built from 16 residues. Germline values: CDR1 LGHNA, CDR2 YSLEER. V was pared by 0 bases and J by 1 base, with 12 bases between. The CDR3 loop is CASSQDVGAGNYGYTF. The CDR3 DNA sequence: TGCGCCAGCAGCCAAGATGTTGGGGCTGGTAACTATGGCTACACCTTC.

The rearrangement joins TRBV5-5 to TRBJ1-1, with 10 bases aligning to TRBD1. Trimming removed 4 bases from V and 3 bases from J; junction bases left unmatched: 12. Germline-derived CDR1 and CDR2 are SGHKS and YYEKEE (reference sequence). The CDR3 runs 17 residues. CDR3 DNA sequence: TGTGCCAGCAGCAGAACCGGGACAGGGGCTATGGACACTGAAGCTTTCTTT. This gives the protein CASSRTGTGAMDTEAFF.

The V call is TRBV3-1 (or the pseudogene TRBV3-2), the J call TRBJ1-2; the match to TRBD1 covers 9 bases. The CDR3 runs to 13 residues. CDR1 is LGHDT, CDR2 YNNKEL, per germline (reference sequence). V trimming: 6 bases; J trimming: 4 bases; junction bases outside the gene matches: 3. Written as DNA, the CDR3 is TGTGCCAGCAGTCCGGGACAGGGCTATGGCTACACCTTC. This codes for CASSPGQGYGYTF.

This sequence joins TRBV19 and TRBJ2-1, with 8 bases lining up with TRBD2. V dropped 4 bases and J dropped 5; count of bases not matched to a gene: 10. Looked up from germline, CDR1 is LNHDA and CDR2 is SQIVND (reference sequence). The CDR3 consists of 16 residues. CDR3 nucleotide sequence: TGTGCCAGTAGTACGTCCAGCGGGAGTGTCGACAATGAGCAGTTCTTC. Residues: CASSTSSGSVDNEQFF.

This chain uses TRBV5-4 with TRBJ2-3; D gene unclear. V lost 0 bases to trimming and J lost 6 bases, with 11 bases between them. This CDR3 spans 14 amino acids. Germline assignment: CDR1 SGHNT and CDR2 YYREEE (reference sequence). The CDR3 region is CASSLVKLEDTQYF. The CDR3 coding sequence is TGTGCCAGCAGCTTGGTTAAGCTGGAGGATACGCAGTATTTT.

The CDR3 DNA reads TGTGCCACCAGCAGAGGTCAGGGCTCTGGGGCCAACGTCCTGACTTTC. Its translation is CATSRGQGSGANVLTF. The rearrangement links TRBV15 to TRBJ2-6; tentative D call: TRBD1 (5 bases). CDR1 and CDR2 (germline): LNHNV, YYDKDF (reference sequence). The V and J ends lost 1 base and 0 bases respectively, with 7 bases between them. The CDR3 covers 16 residues.

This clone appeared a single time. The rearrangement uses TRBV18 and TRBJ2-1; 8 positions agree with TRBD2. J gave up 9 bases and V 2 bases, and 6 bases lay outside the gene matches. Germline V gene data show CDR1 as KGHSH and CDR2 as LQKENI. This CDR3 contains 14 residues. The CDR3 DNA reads TGTGCCAGCTCACCAAGAGCGGGAGAAGGTGAGCAGTTCTTC. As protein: CASSPRAGEGEQFF.

The CDR3 protein is CASSSTPNTEAFF. CDR3 in DNA: TGTGCCAGCAGCTCAACACCGAACACTGAAGCTTTCTTT. This chain joins TRBV7-2 and TRBJ1-1; D is ambiguous. In germline, CDR1 is SGHTA, CDR2 FQGNSA. Trimming took off 4 bases at V and 1 base at J, with 7 bases between the two ends. The CDR3 has 13 amino acids.

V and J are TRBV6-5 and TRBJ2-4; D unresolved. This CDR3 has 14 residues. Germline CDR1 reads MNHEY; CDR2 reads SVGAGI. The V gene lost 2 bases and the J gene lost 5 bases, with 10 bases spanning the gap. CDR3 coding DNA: TGTGCCAGCAGTTACCGAGCTAGGCAAAACATTCAGTACTTC. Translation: CASSYRARQNIQYF.

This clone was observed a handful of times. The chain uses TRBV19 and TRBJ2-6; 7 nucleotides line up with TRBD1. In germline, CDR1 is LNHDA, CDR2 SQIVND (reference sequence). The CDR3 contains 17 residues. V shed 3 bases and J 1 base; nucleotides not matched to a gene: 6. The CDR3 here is CASSIRGGASGANVLTF. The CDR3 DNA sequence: TGTGCCAGTAGTATTAGAGGGGGCGCTTCTGGGGCCAACGTCCTGACTTTC.

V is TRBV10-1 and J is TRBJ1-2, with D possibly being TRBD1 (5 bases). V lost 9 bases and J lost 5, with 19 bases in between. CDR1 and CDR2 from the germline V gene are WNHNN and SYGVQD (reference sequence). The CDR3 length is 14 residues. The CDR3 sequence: CASSTQFGGYGYTF. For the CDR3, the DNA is TGCGCCAGTTCCACCCAGTTCGGGGGATATGGCTACACCTTC.

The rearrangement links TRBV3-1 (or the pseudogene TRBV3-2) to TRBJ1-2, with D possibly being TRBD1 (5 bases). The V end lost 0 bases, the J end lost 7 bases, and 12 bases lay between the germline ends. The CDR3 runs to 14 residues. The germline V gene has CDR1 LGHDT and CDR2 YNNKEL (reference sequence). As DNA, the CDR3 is TGTGCCAGCAGCCAAGATGGGGCGCAGAGTGGCTACACCTTC. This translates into CASSQDGAQSGYTF.

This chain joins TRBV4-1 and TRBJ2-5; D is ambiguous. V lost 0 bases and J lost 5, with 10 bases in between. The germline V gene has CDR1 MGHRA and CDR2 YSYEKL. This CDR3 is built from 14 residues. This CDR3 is CASSQDRNWETQYF. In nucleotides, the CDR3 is TGCGCCAGCAGCCAAGATCGAAACTGGGAGACCCAGTACTTC.